This TCR beta chain emerged from a study of cytomegalovirus exposure and HLA in healthy donors. Germline V lookup: CDR1 SEHNR, CDR2 FQNEAQ (reference sequence). The CDR3 consists of 16 residues. This clone was observed once. PCR employed 60 Vbeta and 13 Jbeta primers. Some clones are missing from TCRdb's copy, which holds only in-frame ones; the method was immunoSEQ multiplex PCR. Here the sample spans 150,000 or so clones, around 67% being singletons. This TCR was sampled from a woman between 18 and 29 years old in good health and CMV-seronegative. The sample was PBMCs. The V and J genes are TRBV7-9 and TRBJ2-5; 11 bases agree with TRBD1. The J call may be in error: the DNA end matches TRBJ2-7 better. DNA for the CDR3: TGTGCCAGCAGCTTAGATAGGGACAGGGGGAACTACGAGCAGTACTTC. It yields the protein CASSLDRDRGNYEQYF.